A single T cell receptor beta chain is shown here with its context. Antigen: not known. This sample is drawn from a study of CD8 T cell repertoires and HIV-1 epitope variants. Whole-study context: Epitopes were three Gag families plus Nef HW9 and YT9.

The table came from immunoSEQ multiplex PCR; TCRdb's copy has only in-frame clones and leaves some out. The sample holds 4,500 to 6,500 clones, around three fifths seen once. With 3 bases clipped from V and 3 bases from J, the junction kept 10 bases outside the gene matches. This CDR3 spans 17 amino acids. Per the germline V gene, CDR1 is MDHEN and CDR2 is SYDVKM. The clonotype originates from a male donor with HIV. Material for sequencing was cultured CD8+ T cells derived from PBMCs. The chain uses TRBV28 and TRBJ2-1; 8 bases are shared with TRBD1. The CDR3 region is CASSFPAGGLNYNEQFF. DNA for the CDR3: TGTGCCAGCAGTTTCCCCGCAGGGGGCCTTAACTACAATGAGCAGTTCTTC. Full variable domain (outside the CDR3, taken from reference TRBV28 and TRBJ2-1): DVKVTQSSRYLVKRTGEKVFLECVQDMDHENMFWYRQDPGLGLRLIYFSYDVKMKEKGDIPEGYSVSREKKERFSLILESASTNQTSMYLCASSFPAGGLNYNEQFFGPGTRLTVL.